Included here is one T cell receptor beta chain sequence, with context. Its antigen is not known. CDR3 length: 16 amino acids. The V gene lost 5 bases and the J gene lost 3 bases, with 20 bases spanning the gap. Sequencing of cultured CD4+ T cell DNA used the Oncomine TCR Beta short-read assay. TCRdb recomputed calls from the PCR reads with MiXCR, one row per CDR3 protein. The sample includes tens of thousands of distinct CDR3 sequences, roughly 70% of them seen just once. These data are taken from a study of vaccination and CD4 T cells after COVID-19. Turning to the study itself: In culture, cells were exposed to overlapping spike peptides from SARS-CoV-2, HCoV-NL63, HCoV-OC43 and HCoV-229E.

The treatment denotes: roughly 10-day PBMC culture with coronavirus spike peptide pools or control peptides (ViraFEST assay). This TCR came from a human donor who received a COVID-19 vaccine. The chain links TRBV12-3 or TRBV12-4 to TRBJ2-7, with D hard to call. The specimen was CD4+ T cells from blood, cultured in vitro, collected after SARS-CoV-2 vaccination. Written as DNA, the CDR3 is TGTGCCAGCAGTACCGGAACAGTATCTCTCCTCTACGAGCAGTACTTC. Translated, it gives CASSTGTVSLLYEQYF.